The subject of this entry is one T cell receptor beta chain. Antigen specificity is unknown. This specimen belongs to a study of Ad26.COV2.S vaccination and SARS-CoV-2 variants. Study observations and caveats: Total T cell responses were possibly underestimated by TCR breadth and depth analyses. Recipients given vaccine exceeded placebo recipients in spike-specific TCR breadth.

Assay: immunoSEQ multiplex PCR; the TCRdb copy retains only in-frame clones and omits some. Of over 130,000 clones in the sample, 75% to 90% were seen once. V lost 5 bases, J lost 12 bases, and 6 bases stayed unmatched. From germline, CDR1 is SGHVS and CDR2 FQNEAQ. The CDR3 is made up of 12 amino acids. V gene TRBV7-8 combines with J gene TRBJ2-4; 8 bases map to TRBD2. The sequencing used peripheral blood, collected after recovery from COVID-19. This sequence originates from a human donor who had recovered from COVID-19. The CDR3, as DNA: TGTGCCAGCAGCCTTAGCGGGGTCAGTCAGTACTTC. Translating it yields CASSLSGVSQYF.